Presented here are 10 T cell receptor beta chains from one specimen sequenced in a study of cytomegalovirus exposure and HLA in healthy donors. Primers included in the PCR were 60 Vbeta and 13 Jbeta primers. Generated by immunoSEQ multiplex PCR, the TCRdb table keeps only in-frame clones and is missing some. This table holds approximately 180,000 clones, around 81% found once. The sequenced material came from PBMCs. These TCRs come from a man younger than 35 in good health and CMV-seronegative.

This clone was seen more than once but under ten times. The rearrangement uses TRBV30 and TRBJ2-2, with D possibly matching TRBD1 (5 bases). The CDR3 loop spans 12 amino acids. CDR1 is GTSNPN and CDR2 is SVGIG in the germline V gene (reference sequence). V lost 5 bases, J lost 4 bases, and 8 bases lay in between. The DNA for the CDR3 is TGTGCCTGGGAAGGGGCCACCGGGGAGCTGTTTTTT. This encodes CAWEGATGELFF.

The chain uses TRBV2 and TRBJ1-1; 8 bases are a match to TRBD1. Germline V lookup: CDR1 SNHLY, CDR2 FYNNEI. The CDR3 consists of 13 residues. J was trimmed by 7 bases and V by 4 bases; bases with no gene match: 5. Here the CDR3 DNA reads TGTGCCAGCAGTGCGGACAGGGAGGGTGAAGCTTTCTTT. This translates into CASSADREGEAFF.

This clone appeared a few times. The CDR3 bases are TGTGCCAGCACCTTCGGGACAGCTAATTCACCCCTCCACTTT. This codes for CASTFGTANSPLHF. The rearrangement links TRBV27 to TRBJ1-6, with 7 positions matching TRBD1. The CDR3 has 14 residues. Germline V CDR1 and CDR2: MNHEY, SMNVEV (reference sequence). Unmatched junction bases numbered 6, after V lost 7 bases and J lost 6 bases.

This rearrangement joins TRBV4-1 to TRBJ1-2; the D gene is possibly TRBD1 (5 bases). The CDR3 is 17 amino acids. V lost 4 bases and J lost 7, with 25 bases in between. The germline CDR1 and CDR2 sequences are MGHRA and YSYEKL. CDR3 nucleotide sequence: TGCGCCAGCAGCCTGGGGGGAGGCCTCTACAAAAATGGTGGCTACACCTTC. This codes for CASSLGGGLYKNGGYTF.

The V and J genes are TRBV7-6 and TRBJ2-1; 9 bases fit TRBD1. Germline loops: CDR1 SGHVS, CDR2 FNYEAQ. V dropped 4 bases and J dropped 8; count of bases not matched to a gene: 15. The CDR3 consists of 17 residues. The CDR3 nucleotides are TGTGCCAGCAGCTACACCCCCGCAGGGACAGGGACTGATGAGCAGTTCTTC. Its protein is CASSYTPAGTGTDEQFF. Using reference TRBV7-6 and TRBJ2-1 for the parts outside the CDR3, the full variable domain is GAGVSQSPRYKVTKRGQDVALRCDPISGHVSLYWYRQALGQGPEFLTYFNYEAQQDKSGLPNDRFSAERPEGSISTLTIQRTEQRDSAMYRCASSYTPAGTGTDEQFFGPGTRLTVL.

The V and J genes are TRBV4-3 and TRBJ1-5; TRBD1 matches 7 bases. This CDR3 comprises 14 residues. V gave up 4 bases and J gave up 2 bases; unmatched junction bases: 2. Germline V gene data show CDR1 as LGHNA and CDR2 as YSLEER. The CDR3 reads CASSPGTGNQPQHF. The CDR3 DNA sequence: TGCGCCAGCAGCCCGGGGACAGGCAATCAGCCCCAGCATTTT.

This clone was found a few times. The V gene is TRBV9, the J gene TRBJ2-7, with D tentatively TRBD1 (6 bases). This CDR3 has 13 residues. Trimming cost V 2 bases and J 5 bases, with 11 bases left between them. The germline V gene encodes CDR1 SGDLS and CDR2 YYNGEE. The CDR3 coding sequence is TGTGCCAGCAGCGTCGGACAGTCTCACGAGCAGTACTTC. Protein sequence: CASSVGQSHEQYF.

V gene TRBV29-1 combines with J gene TRBJ1-2; tentative D call: TRBD1 (6 bases). CDR3 length: 14 residues. Trimming pared 2 bases from V and 4 bases from J, leaving 14 bases between. In germline, CDR1 is SQVTM, CDR2 ANQGSEA. For the CDR3, the DNA is TGCAGCGTTGAAAGGATAGGGGGAGTCTATGGCTACACCTTC. Its protein product is CSVERIGGVYGYTF. Drawing the rest from reference TRBV29-1 and TRBJ1-2, the complete variable domain is SAVISQKPSRDICQRGTSLTIQCQVDSQVTMMFWYRQQPGQSLTLIATANQGSEATYESGFVIDKFPISRPNLTFSTLTVSNMSPEDSSIYLCSVERIGGVYGYTFGSGTRLTVV.

The chain uses TRBV5-1 and TRBJ1-4; perhaps TRBD1 as D (5 bases). CDR3 length equals 16 residues. Deletions cut 0 bases from V and 1 base from J, with 10 bases between. From germline, CDR1 is SGHRS and CDR2 YFSETQ. CDR3 sequence (DNA): TGCGCCAGCAGCTTGGCAACGCAGGGAACTAATGAAAAACTGTTTTTT. It translates to CASSLATQGTNEKLFF.

In its sample, this clone was seen once. V gene TRBV14 combines with J gene TRBJ2-2, with TRBD1 matching over 8 bases. The CDR3 runs to 15 residues. Germline-derived CDR1 and CDR2 are SGHDN and FVKESK. Germline trimming cut 5 bases from V and 2 bases from J; bases unmatched to any gene: 4. The CDR3 protein is CASSWTGTNTGELFF. The DNA for the CDR3 is TGTGCCAGCAGCTGGACAGGGACTAACACCGGGGAGCTGTTTTTT.